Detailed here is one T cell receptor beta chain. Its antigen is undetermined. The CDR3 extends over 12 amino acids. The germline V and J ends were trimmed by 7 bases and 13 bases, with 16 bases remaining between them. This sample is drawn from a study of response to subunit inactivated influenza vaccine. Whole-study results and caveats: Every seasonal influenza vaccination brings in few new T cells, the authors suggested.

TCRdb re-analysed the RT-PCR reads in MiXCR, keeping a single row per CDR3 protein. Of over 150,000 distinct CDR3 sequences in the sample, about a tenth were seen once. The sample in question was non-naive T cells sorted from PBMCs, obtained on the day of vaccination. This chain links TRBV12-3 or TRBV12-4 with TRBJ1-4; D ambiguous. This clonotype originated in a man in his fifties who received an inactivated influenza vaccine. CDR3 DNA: TGTGCCAGCACAGAACATTGGAACAGACTGTTTTTT. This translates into CASTEHWNRLFF.